The present TCR beta chain was sequenced within a study of tumor-infiltrating lymphocytes in primary liver carcinoma (TCRdb year 2017). With regard to the full study: Hepatocellular carcinoma (four) or combined HCC and intrahepatic cholangiocarcinoma (one) was present in the five patients, who were three men and two women aged 30 to 69 years. To link TCRbeta repertoire diversity to the local molecular phenotype, the approximately 23 tumor region samples were profiled with Agilent mRNA microarrays. TCRbeta repertoire sequencing covered roughly 35 specimens from 5 patients: about 25 tumor regions, 5 adjacent noncancerous liver tissues and 5 peripheral blood samples. Samples yielded roughly 3.5 to 7.13 million productive TCRbeta reads; read depth did not differ significantly between tissue types. Reproducibility between technical replicate repertoires was high, with correlation coefficients above 0.98 and mean shared-clone rates roughly 0.91. The five patients had tumors of stage T1-T3 N0M0, with maximum diameters ranging from 4.2 to 10 cm. The study combined TCRbeta repertoire sequencing, expression microarrays and whole-exome sequencing across five regions of each liver tumor, with adjacent normal tissue and blood.

This clonotype appeared once. Its antigen is not yet known. This sequence may be a read error, since a much larger clone differs from it by one base. TCRbeta-specific cDNA was reverse-transcribed from 500 ng total RNA using a constant-region primer and ProtoScript II reverse transcriptase. Construction of the TCRbeta libraries relied on three nested rounds of multiplex PCR, following a slightly modified ARM-PCR procedure. Each of the first two PCR rounds ran for about 10 cycles using multiplex TRBV1-TRBV30 forward primers together with a Cbeta reverse primer. A final 25-cycle PCR with Deep VentR polymerase added sample barcodes and Illumina adapters. Amplicons of 200-500 bp were gel-purified with a QIAquick gel extraction kit before sequencing. An Illumina HiSeq 2500 was used to sequence the TCRbeta amplicons, generating 250-bp paired-end reads. As for the authors' bioinformatics: Trimmomatic v0.33 was used to quality-trim the reads, and FLASH v1.2.11 was used to merge paired reads so that full CDR3 sequences could be recovered. MiGEC v1.2.1b assigned V, D and J germline segments to the rearranged TCRbeta sequences. Clonotype statistics and Shannon-Wiener diversity indices were calculated with VDJtools v1.0.0. To cut down on sampling bias, every analysis after diversity analysis relied on just the 250 most abundant clonotypes from each sample. TCRdb reprocessed the public reads (quality trimming at Q25 with fastp, clone calling with MiXCR) and kept in-frame beta chains. CDR3 protein sequences are deduplicated, and each keeps its most common genes and DNA. These V and J calls rely on TCRdb rather than the paper's analysis. The table for this sample lists about 64,000 distinct CDR3 sequences; over 60% of them were counted only once. Around 44% of the sample comes from the top ten.

The CDR3 holds 15 amino acids from the cysteine to the phenylalanine. Just the 45-base CDR3 DNA is kept, in frame starting at base 1. The germline V gene supplies CDR1 SGHAT and CDR2 FQNNGV. On the study overall, not on this receptor specifically: Since the samples were bulk and unsorted, there was no way to compare CD4+ and CD8+ T cell repertoires. Compared with blood, tumors had a significantly larger share of the repertoire taken up by the top 250 clones (p = 0.039). Only about 8-24% of top clones were present in all five regions of a tumor, suggesting spatial heterogeneity of tumor-infiltrating T cells. Repertoire overlap was higher between tumor regions (mean roughly 35%) than tumor-adjacent (approximately 17%) or tumor-blood (14%) pairs, consistent with antigen-driven expansion. Because only the TCR beta chain was sequenced and unpaired alpha chains were not captured, true repertoire diversity is likely underestimated. With just five or six patients in the study, the authors point out that the findings should be validated in a larger study.

Without any cell sorting, total RNA and DNA were co-extracted from approximately 20-30 mg of bulk tissue using the AllPrep DNA/RNA mini kit. A handful of patients with histopathologically diagnosed primary liver carcinoma underwent surgical resection in China between 2015 and March 2016. Chronic HBV infection was present in the patients, and the patients were treatment-naive at sampling. Each tumor was sampled at five spatially separated regions: the tumor centre plus the superior, inferior, left-lateral and right-lateral poles. Histological examination found more than 80% viable tumor cells in every tumor sample. Pieces of fresh tumor and adjacent tissue were cut in half, with one half kept in RNAlater at -80 degrees C and the other half sent for histology.

This sequence uses TRBV11-2 and TRBJ2-5, with TRBD2 tentatively as D gene (5 bases match). The sequencing input was liver tumor tissue from sampling region 4. Explained via the paper, the cell subset or site label denotes: tumor region T4, right-lateral pole. The sequence was collected from a man in his forties with primary liver carcinoma and hepatitis B virus infection. The sequenced DNA: TGTGCCACCAGTCGTTGGACTGGTCCCGCGGAGACCCGGTACTTC. This sequence encodes CATSRWTGPAETRYF.